This passage covers 21 T cell receptor beta chains from one sample sequenced in a study of blood T cells in healthy people across ages. The authors ran a second PCR of roughly 6 to 12 cycles using a sample-barcoded 5' primer and a J-beta primer mix. TCRdb re-called the 5' RACE reads through MiXCR, storing one row per CDR3 protein. The table has approximately 1,700,000 distinct CDR3 sequences, about two fifths seen once. Sequencing used blood. Receptors originate from a human donor in good health.

This clonotype was observed a handful of times. The chain uses TRBV7-2 and TRBJ2-7; D may be TRBD2 (6 bases). The CDR3 runs to 15 residues. Trimming stripped 3 bases from V and 2 bases from J, with 14 bases between. Germline V CDR1 and CDR2: SGHTA, FQGNSA. CDR3 sequence reads: CASSLGLSNAYEQYF. In nucleotides, the CDR3 is TGTGCCAGCAGCTTGGGACTCTCGAACGCCTACGAGCAGTACTTC.

The rearrangement uses TRBV27 and TRBJ2-1; D uncertain. The end of the DNA is better explained by TRBJ2-7, so the J call may be wrong. The CDR3 totals 13 residues. CDR1 is MNHEY and CDR2 is SMNVEV in the germline V gene (reference sequence). The CDR3 DNA is TGTGCCAGCAGTCCCCTCCGGCGCAATGAGCAGTACTTC. Encoded protein: CASSPLRRNEQYF.

This clonotype was counted at least ten times. CDR3 region: CASSSQGYGYTF. The CDR3 DNA is TGTGCCAGCAGCTCACAGGGGTATGGCTACACCTTC. This rearrangement joins TRBV7-9 to TRBJ1-2; TRBD1 agrees at 7 bases. Germline trimming cut 4 bases from V and 5 bases from J; bases unmatched to any gene: 1. CDR3 length equals 12 residues. Per the germline V gene, CDR1 is SEHNR and CDR2 is FQNEAQ (reference sequence). Supplemented by reference TRBV7-9 and TRBJ1-2, the full variable domain reads DTGVSQNPRHKITKRGQNVTFRCDPISEHNRLYWYRQTLGQGPEFLTYFQNEAQLEKSRLLSDRFSAERPKGSFSTLEIQRTEQGDSAMYLCASSSQGYGYTFGSGTRLTVV.

This clonotype came up many times. The chain links TRBV7-2 to TRBJ2-3; no reliable D call. The V gene lost 0 bases and the J gene lost 2 bases, with 6 bases spanning the gap. The CDR3 covers 14 residues. In germline, CDR1 is SGHTA, CDR2 FQGNSA. CDR3 protein: CASSLALATDTQYF. DNA for the CDR3: TGTGCCAGCAGCTTAGCCCTTGCCACAGATACGCAGTATTTT.

V usage is TRBV7-3 and J usage is TRBJ2-7, with a possible D match to TRBD1 (6 bases). V was trimmed by 0 bases and J by 0 bases, leaving 15 bases between them. The CDR3 loop spans 17 amino acids. The germline V gene encodes CDR1 SGHTA and CDR2 FQGTGA. CDR3 bases: TGTGCCAGCAGCTTAACTTCATACAGGGCGAGCTCCTACGAGCAGTACTTC. This encodes CASSLTSYRASSYEQYF. The complete variable domain, with remaining parts taken from reference TRBV7-3 and TRBJ2-7, reads GAGVSQTPSNKVTEKGKYVELRCDPISGHTALYWYRQSLGQGPEFLIYFQGTGAADDSGLPNDRFFAVRPEGSVSTLKIQRTERGDSAVYLCASSLTSYRASSYEQYFGPGTRLTVT.

Notes on this clonotype: At one end the junction does not follow the germline gene, possibly because of a read error. V and J are TRBV5-8 and TRBJ1-2; D not resolved. The CDR3 spans 14 residues. Germline CDR1 SGHTS, CDR2 YDEGEE. CDR3 DNA: TGTGCCGGCAGCTTGGGTATTCCAGGCAATGGCTACACCTTC. Amino acid sequence: CAGSLGIPGNGYTF.

V usage is TRBV20-1 and J usage is TRBJ2-4; TRBD1 agrees at 8 bases. The DNA matches TRBJ2-7 better at its end, which makes the J call doubtful. The CDR3 length is 12 residues. Per the germline V gene, CDR1 is DFQATT and CDR2 is SNEGSKA (reference sequence). The CDR3 DNA sequence: TGCAGTGCTAGTCAACAGGGGGGCGAGCAGTACTTC. Translation: CSASQQGGEQYF.

This clonotype has just a few counts. The rearrangement joins TRBV3-1 to TRBJ1-6; D may be TRBD1 (6 bases). Germline CDR1 reads LGHDT; CDR2 reads YNNKEL (reference sequence). The ends were cut back, 3 bases at V and 7 bases at J, with 16 bases in the middle. The CDR3 is 16 amino acids. CDR3 coding DNA: TGTGCCAGCAGCCACTATGGATGGGACAAGAATTCACCCCTCCACTTT. Translated: CASSHYGWDKNSPLHF.

The chain recombines TRBV2 with TRBJ2-1; tentatively, D is TRBD1 (6 bases). The CDR3 consists of 16 residues. V was shortened by 7 bases and J by 13 bases, with 29 bases between the two germline ends. Germline CDR1 is SNHLY and CDR2 is FYNNEI. The CDR3 region is CASTQGSPRQEETQFF. The CDR3 DNA reads as TGTGCCAGCACTCAGGGGAGCCCCCGACAAGAAGAGACCCAGTTCTTC.

This clonotype was counted at least ten times. V is TRBV27 and J is TRBJ2-3; D could derive from TRBD1 or TRBD2 (5 bases each). V was clipped by 3 bases and J by 3 bases, with 10 bases between them. The CDR3 totals 14 residues. In germline, CDR1 is MNHEY, CDR2 SMNVEV (reference sequence). CDR3: CASSFLGVTDTQYF. Written as DNA, the CDR3 is TGTGCCAGCAGTTTTTTGGGGGTGACAGATACGCAGTATTTT.

This clonotype turned up a few times. The chain links TRBV5-1 to TRBJ2-5; TRBD1 aligns across 8 bases. The CDR3 sequence is 17 residues long. Germline V gives CDR1 SGHRS, CDR2 YFSETQ. V was clipped by 2 bases and J by 1 base; unmatched bases: 10. The CDR3 DNA follows: TGCGCCAGCAGCTTTGCCCCCGGGACAGGAGTCCAAGAGACCCAGTACTTC. Translated, it gives CASSFAPGTGVQETQYF.

V usage is TRBV6-5 and J usage is TRBJ2-1; D is tentatively TRBD1 or TRBD2 (5 bases each). V was pared by 0 bases and J by 4 bases, with 10 bases between. Per the germline V gene, CDR1 is MNHEY and CDR2 is SVGAGI. The CDR3 contains 15 residues. In DNA form, the CDR3 reads TGTGCCAGCAGTTACTCAGGGACGGTGTACAATGAGCAGTTCTTC. Protein product: CASSYSGTVYNEQFF.

This clonotype came up a few times. The CDR3 bases are TGTGCCACCAGGGGATCCAGGACAGATTCCTACGAGCAGTACTTC. It translates to CATRGSRTDSYEQYF. The chain recombines TRBV15 with TRBJ2-7; the D gene is possibly TRBD1 (6 bases). Trimming took off 6 bases at V and 1 base at J, with 16 bases between the two ends. The CDR3 consists of 15 residues. Germline CDR1 is LNHNV and CDR2 is YYDKDF (reference sequence).

This clonotype showed up just a few times. A read error may account for a junction end that differs from germline. The chain joins TRBV12-3 or TRBV12-4 to TRBJ2-4; TRBD2 agrees at 7 bases. CDR3 size: 12 residues. CDR3 bases: TGTGCCAGCAGTCTAGCGGAAAACATTCAGTACTTC. It translates to CASSLAENIQYF.

The sample holds many counts of this clonotype. This chain's CDR3 is CSARPGQGGRTEAFF. In DNA form, the CDR3 reads TGCAGCGCCCGACCGGGACAAGGAGGACGGACTGAAGCTTTCTTT. The gene calls are TRBV29-1 and TRBJ1-1, with a tentative D call TRBD1 (6 bases). This CDR3 has 15 amino acids. The germline CDR1 and CDR2 sequences are SQVTM and ANQGSEA. Trimming took 7 bases from V and 5 from J, leaving 23 bases between them.

V usage is TRBV20-1 and J usage is TRBJ2-7; D is perhaps TRBD1 (5 bases). Trimming left V 0 bases short and J 1 base short, with 13 bases between. CDR1 is DFQATT and CDR2 is SNEGSKA in the germline V gene (reference sequence). The CDR3 length is 15 residues. CDR3 region: CSARDHGRVSYEQYF. The DNA for the CDR3 is TGCAGTGCTAGAGATCACGGCAGGGTATCCTACGAGCAGTACTTC.

This chain uses TRBV9 with TRBJ2-7; 8 positions agree with TRBD2. The J call may be in error: the DNA end matches TRBJ2-5 better. The CDR3 runs to 15 residues. Germline values: CDR1 SGDLS, CDR2 YYNGEE. CDR3 sequence (DNA): TGTGCCAGCAGCGTTACGGGGGGGCCGGGAGAGACCCAGTACTTC. This encodes CASSVTGGPGETQYF.

This clonotype was seen only a few times. The chain employs TRBV11-3 and TRBJ2-1, with D perhaps TRBD1 (6 bases). V gave up 7 bases and J gave up 7 bases, with 11 bases separating them. The CDR3 length is 12 residues. From germline, CDR1 is SGHNT and CDR2 YENEEA. The chain's CDR3 is CASTQRGNEQFF. In DNA form, the CDR3 reads TGTGCCAGCACCCAGAGGGGGAATGAGCAGTTCTTC.

This clonotype showed up just a few times. The CDR3: CASSKGAETQYF. In nucleotides, the CDR3 is TGTGCCAGCAGTAAGGGGGCTGAGACCCAGTACTTC. The chain recombines TRBV2 with TRBJ2-5; TRBD1 agrees at 7 bases. Germline CDR1 SNHLY, CDR2 FYNNEI. V lost 5 bases to trimming and J lost 5 bases; unmatched junction nucleotides: 2. There are 12 residues in the CDR3.

The chain joins TRBV3-1 to TRBJ2-1, with TRBD2 matching 13 bases. V trimming: 3 bases; J trimming: 0 bases; junction bases outside the gene matches: 5. Germline V CDR1 and CDR2: LGHDT, YNNKEL (reference sequence). The CDR3 runs 18 residues. The CDR3 DNA sequence: TGTGCCAGCAGCCAGGAGACTAGCGGGGGGAGCTCCTACAATGAGCAGTTCTTC. Translating gives CASSQETSGGSSYNEQFF.

This chain joins TRBV3-1 and TRBJ2-7, with D perhaps given as TRBD1 or TRBD2 (5 bases each). Trimming pared 2 bases from V and 0 bases from J, leaving 11 bases between. The CDR3 is 15 residues long. Germline lookup yields CDR1 LGHDT and CDR2 YNNKEL (reference sequence). CDR3 sequence (DNA): TGTGCCAGCAGCCAAAAAGGTGGGGGCTCCTACGAGCAGTACTTC. Translated: CASSQKGGGSYEQYF.